This T cell receptor beta chain stems from a study of T cells after somatic rescue of genetic block. This clone is a singleton in its sample. Deletions cut 4 bases from V and 3 bases from J, with 13 bases between. Germline V gene lookup returns CDR1 MNHNS and CDR2 SASEGT. The CDR3 covers 15 residues. Using immunoSEQ multiplex PCR, the repertoire was profiled, and TCRdb retains in-frame clones only, with some absent. This sample has about 52,000 clones, with 95% to 96% found just once. This sequence was found in a child younger than two. This rearrangement joins TRBV6-1 to TRBJ2-1, with TRBD2 as a possible D gene (6 bases). The specimen was peripheral blood mononuclear cells (PBMCs). As DNA, the CDR3 is TGTGCCAGCAGTGGAGGGCTAGCGTACTACAATGAGCAGTTCTTC. It encodes CASSGGLAYYNEQFF.